The clone carrying this TCR beta chain was counted only a few times. Its antigen is unknown. TCRdb reprocessed the reads via MiXCR and lists one record per CDR3 protein. The sample lists under 600,000 distinct CDR3 sequences; 16% were seen once. The data are from a study of T cell repertoires in cytomegalovirus infection. Study background: Matching HLA type, along with CMV infection, was indicated by public TCR beta signatures. Broader study findings: In two of eight donors, the top clonotype was HLA-C-restricted CMV-specific. Frequencies of public TCR beta families were cumulated, and this identified carriers of CMV plus the relevant HLA.

V shed 1 base and J shed 2 bases, with 12 bases lying between them. This CDR3 contains 16 residues. Germline V CDR1 and CDR2: SGHNT, YYREEE (reference sequence). Sequenced: CD8+ T cells from PBMCs. V usage is TRBV5-4 and J usage is TRBJ2-2; D is unresolved. The TCR was taken from a human donor in good health (CMV status not recorded). Some clones in this sample may be carry-over from other donors' samples. CDR3 loop: CASSLLTKLNTGELFF. The CDR3 bases are TGTGCCAGCAGCTTGCTGACCAAACTTAACACCGGGGAGCTGTTTTTT.